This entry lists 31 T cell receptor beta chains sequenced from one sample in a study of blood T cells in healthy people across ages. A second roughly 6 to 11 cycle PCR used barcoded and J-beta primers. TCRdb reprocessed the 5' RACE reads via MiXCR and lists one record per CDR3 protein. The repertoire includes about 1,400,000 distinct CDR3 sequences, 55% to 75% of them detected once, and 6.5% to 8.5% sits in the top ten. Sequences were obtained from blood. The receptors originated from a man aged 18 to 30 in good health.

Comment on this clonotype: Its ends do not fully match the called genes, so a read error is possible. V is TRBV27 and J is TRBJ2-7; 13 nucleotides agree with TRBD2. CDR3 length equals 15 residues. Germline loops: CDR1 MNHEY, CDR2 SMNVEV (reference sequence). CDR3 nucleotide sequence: TGTGCTAGCAGTTCCCCGACTAGCGGGAGGAGCGAGCAGTACTTC. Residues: CASSSPTSGRSEQYF.

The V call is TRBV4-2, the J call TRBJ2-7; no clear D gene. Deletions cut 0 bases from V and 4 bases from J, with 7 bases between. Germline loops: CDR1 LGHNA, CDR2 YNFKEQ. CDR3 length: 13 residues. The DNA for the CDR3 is TGTGCCAGCAGCCAAGATGTGGTGTACGAGCAGTACTTC. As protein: CASSQDVVYEQYF.

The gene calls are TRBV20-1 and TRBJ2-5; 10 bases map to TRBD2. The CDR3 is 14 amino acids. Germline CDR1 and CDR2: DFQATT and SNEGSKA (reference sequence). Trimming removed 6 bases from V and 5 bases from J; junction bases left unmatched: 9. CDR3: CSAWSGGAGETQYF. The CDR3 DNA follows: TGCAGTGCGTGGAGCGGGGGGGCCGGGGAGACCCAGTACTTC.

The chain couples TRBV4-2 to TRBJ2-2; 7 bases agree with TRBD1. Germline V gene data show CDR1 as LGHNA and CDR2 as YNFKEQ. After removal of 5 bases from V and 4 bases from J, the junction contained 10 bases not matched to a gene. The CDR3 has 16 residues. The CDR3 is CASSRTTGTGTGELFF. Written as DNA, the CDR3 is TGTGCCAGCAGCAGAACGACAGGGACGGGCACCGGGGAGCTGTTTTTT.

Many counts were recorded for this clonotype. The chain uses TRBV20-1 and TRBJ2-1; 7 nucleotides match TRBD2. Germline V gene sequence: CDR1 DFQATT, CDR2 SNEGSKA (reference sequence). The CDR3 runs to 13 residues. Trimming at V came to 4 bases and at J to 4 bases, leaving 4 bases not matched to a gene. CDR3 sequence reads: CSATSGGYNEQFF. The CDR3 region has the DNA TGCAGTGCTACTAGCGGTGGATACAATGAGCAGTTCTTC.

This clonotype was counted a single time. The DNA for the CDR3 is TGTGCCAGCAGCTTTGACAGGGGGCCTGTAGATACGCAGTATTTT. This translates into CASSFDRGPVDTQYF. This chain joins TRBV7-2 and TRBJ2-3; 10 nucleotides align to TRBD1. Trimming cost V 3 bases and J 5 bases; bases outside gene matches: 5. The CDR3 has 15 residues. Germline CDR1 and CDR2: SGHTA and FQGNSA.

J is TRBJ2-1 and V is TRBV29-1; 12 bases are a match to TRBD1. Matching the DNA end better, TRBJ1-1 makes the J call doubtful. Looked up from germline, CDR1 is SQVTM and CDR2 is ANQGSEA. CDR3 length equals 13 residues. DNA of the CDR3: TGCAGCGTCTCGGGACAGGGGGCAAGGGAAGCTTTCTTT. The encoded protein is CSVSGQGAREAFF.

CDR3 nucleotide sequence: TGCGCCAGCAGCCAAGATCTGAAGGGGGCGAACTCCTACGAGCAGTACTTC. It specifies CASSQDLKGANSYEQYF. The chain couples TRBV4-1 to TRBJ2-7, with 7 bases identical to TRBD1. Germline V gives CDR1 MGHRA, CDR2 YSYEKL. The CDR3 loop spans 17 amino acids. The J segment lost 0 bases and the V segment lost 0 bases, leaving 8 bases of the junction unmatched.

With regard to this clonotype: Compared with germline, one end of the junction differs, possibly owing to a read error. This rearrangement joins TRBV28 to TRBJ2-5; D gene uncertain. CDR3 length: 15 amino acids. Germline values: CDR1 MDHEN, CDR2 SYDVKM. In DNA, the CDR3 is TGTGCCAGCAGTGGCGACACCAGGAGAACCTACGAGCAGAACTTC. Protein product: CASSGDTRRTYEQNF. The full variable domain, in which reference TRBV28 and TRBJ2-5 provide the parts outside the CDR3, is DVKVTQSSRYLVKRTGEKVFLECVQDMDHENMFWYRQDPGLGLRLIYFSYDVKMKEKGDIPEGYSVSREKKERFSLILESASTNQTSMYLCASSGDTRRTYEQNFGPGTRLLVL.

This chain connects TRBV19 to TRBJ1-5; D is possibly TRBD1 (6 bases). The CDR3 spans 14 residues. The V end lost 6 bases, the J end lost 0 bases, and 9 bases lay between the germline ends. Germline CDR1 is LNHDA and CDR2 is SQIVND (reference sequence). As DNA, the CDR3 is TGTGCCAGTAGGAGACAGGATAGCAATCAGCCCCAGCATTTT. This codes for CASRRQDSNQPQHF.

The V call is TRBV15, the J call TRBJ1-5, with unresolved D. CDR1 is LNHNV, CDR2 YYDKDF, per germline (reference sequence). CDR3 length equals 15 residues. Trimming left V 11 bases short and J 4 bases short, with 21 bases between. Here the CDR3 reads CAVPGSRLFNQPQHF. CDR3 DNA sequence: TGTGCCGTCCCCGGGAGCAGGCTTTTTAATCAGCCCCAGCATTTT.

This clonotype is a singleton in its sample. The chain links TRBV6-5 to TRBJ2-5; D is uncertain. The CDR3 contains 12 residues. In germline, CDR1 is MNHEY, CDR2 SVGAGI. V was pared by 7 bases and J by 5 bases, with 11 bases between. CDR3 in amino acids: CASTSTTETQYF. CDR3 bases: TGTGCCAGCACCAGCACCACGGAGACCCAGTACTTC.

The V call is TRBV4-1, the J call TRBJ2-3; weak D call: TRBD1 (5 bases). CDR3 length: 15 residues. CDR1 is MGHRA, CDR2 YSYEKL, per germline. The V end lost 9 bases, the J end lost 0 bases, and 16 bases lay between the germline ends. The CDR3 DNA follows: TGCGCCAGTGCACTTCAGGACACTAGCACAGATACGCAGTATTTT. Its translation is CASALQDTSTDTQYF.

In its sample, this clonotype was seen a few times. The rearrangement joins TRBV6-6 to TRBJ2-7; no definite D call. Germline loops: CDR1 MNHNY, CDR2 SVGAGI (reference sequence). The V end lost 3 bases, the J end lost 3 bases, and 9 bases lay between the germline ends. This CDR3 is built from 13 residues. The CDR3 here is CASSYGVGYEQYF. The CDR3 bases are TGTGCCAGCAGTTATGGGGTAGGCTACGAGCAGTACTTC.

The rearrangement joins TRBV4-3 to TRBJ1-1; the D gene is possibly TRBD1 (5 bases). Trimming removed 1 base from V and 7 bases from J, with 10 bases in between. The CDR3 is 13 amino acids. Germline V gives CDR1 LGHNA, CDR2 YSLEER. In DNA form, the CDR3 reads TGCGCCAGCAGCCAAGTAGGAGGGGTTGAAGCTTTCTTT. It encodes CASSQVGGVEAFF.

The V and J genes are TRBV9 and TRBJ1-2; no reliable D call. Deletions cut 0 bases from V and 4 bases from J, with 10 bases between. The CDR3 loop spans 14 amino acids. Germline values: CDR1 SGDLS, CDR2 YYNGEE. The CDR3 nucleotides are TGTGCCAGCAGCGTAGGCGGGGTAGGCTATGGCTACACCTTC. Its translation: CASSVGGVGYGYTF.

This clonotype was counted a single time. The CDR3, as DNA: TGCGCCAGCAGCCAAGATTCGGGGACAGGGCCTGGCTACACCTTC. This sequence encodes CASSQDSGTGPGYTF. The chain has TRBV4-1 and TRBJ1-2; 9 nucleotides agree with TRBD1. This CDR3 has 15 residues. V dropped 0 bases and J dropped 7; count of bases not matched to a gene: 6. In germline, CDR1 is MGHRA, CDR2 YSYEKL.

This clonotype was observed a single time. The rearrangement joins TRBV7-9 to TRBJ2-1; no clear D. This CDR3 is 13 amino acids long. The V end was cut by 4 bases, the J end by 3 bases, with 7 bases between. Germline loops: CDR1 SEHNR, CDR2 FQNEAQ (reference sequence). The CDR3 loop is CASSSQNYNEQFF. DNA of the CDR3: TGTGCCAGCAGCTCACAGAACTACAATGAGCAGTTCTTC.

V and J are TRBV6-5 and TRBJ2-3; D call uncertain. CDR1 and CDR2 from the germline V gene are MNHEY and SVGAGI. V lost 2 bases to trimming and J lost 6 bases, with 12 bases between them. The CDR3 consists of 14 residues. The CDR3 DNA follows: TGTGCCAGCAGTTACACCCCAGCAGCGGATACGCAGTATTTT. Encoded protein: CASSYTPAADTQYF.

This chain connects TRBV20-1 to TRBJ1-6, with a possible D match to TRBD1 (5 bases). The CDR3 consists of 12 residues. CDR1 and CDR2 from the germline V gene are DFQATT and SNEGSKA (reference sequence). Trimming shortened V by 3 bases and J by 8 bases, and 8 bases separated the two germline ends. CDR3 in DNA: TGCAGTGCTAGCTGGGACGATTCACCCCTCCACTTT. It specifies CSASWDDSPLHF.

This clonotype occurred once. CDR3 amino acids: CASSAQRNKQFF. In DNA, the CDR3 is TGTGCCAGCAGCGCGCAAAGAAACAAACAGTTCTTC. The V call is TRBV21-1, the J call TRBJ2-1. TRBV21-1 is recorded as a pseudogene. The CDR3 covers 12 residues.

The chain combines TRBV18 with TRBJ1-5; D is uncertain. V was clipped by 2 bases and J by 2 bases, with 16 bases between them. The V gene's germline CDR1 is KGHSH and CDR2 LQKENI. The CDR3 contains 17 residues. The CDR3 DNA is TGTGCCAGCTCACCAACCTCATTGGCGAAGGGCAATCAGCCCCAGCATTTT. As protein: CASSPTSLAKGNQPQHF.

The CDR3 spells CATDQGGGTEAFF. DNA for the CDR3: TGTGCCACCGACCAGGGCGGTGGCACTGAAGCTTTCTTT. V and J are TRBV10-3 and TRBJ1-1, with a possible D match to TRBD1 (5 bases). The CDR3 extends over 13 amino acids. CDR1 and CDR2 (germline): ENHRY, SYGVKD. V shed 10 bases and J shed 4 bases, with 16 bases lying between them.

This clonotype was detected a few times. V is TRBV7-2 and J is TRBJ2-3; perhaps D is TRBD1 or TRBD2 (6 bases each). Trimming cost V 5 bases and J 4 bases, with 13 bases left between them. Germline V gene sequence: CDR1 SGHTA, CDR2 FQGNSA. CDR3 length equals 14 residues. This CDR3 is CASSQGGSADTQYF. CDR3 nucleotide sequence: TGTGCCAGCAGCCAAGGGGGGTCCGCAGATACGCAGTATTTT.

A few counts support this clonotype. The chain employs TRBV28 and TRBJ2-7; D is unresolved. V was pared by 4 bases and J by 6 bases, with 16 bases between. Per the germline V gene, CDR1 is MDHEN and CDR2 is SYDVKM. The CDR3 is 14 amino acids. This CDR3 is CASSSPPRYAEQYF. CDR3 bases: TGTGCCAGCAGTTCTCCCCCGAGGTATGCCGAGCAGTACTTC.

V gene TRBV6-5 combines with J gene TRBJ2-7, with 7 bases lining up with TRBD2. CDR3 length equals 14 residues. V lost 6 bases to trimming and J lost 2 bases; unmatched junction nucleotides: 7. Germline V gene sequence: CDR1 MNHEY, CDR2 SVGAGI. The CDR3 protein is CASRATSAPYEQYF. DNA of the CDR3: TGTGCCAGCAGAGCAACTAGCGCGCCCTACGAGCAGTACTTC.

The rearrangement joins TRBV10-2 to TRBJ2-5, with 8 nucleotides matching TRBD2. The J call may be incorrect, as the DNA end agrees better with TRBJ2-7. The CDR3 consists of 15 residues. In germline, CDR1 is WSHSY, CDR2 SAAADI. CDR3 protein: CASKGERGTYYEQYF. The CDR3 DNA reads TGCGCCAGCAAAGGGGAGCGGGGGACGTACTACGAGCAGTACTTC.

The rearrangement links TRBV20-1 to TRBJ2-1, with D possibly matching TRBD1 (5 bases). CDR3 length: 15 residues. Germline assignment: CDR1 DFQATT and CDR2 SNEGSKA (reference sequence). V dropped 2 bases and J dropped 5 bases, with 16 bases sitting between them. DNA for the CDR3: TGCAGTGCTAGAATCCAGGGCGACAACAACAATGAGCAGTTCTTC. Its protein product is CSARIQGDNNNEQFF.

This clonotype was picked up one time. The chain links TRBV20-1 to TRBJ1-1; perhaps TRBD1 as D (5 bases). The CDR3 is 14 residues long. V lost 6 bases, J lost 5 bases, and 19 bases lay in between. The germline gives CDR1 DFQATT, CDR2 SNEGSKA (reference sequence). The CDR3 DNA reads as TGCAGTGCCAACACTGGGCGGGGGGAAACTGAAGCTTTCTTT. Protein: CSANTGRGETEAFF.

In DNA form, the CDR3 reads TGCGCCAGCAGCCAAGACCAGCTAAATGAAAAACTGTTTTTT. Amino acid sequence: CASSQDQLNEKLFF. The chain employs TRBV4-1 and TRBJ1-4; D not resolved. CDR3 length: 14 amino acids. CDR1 and CDR2 from the germline V gene are MGHRA and YSYEKL. Trimming took 0 bases from V and 5 from J, leaving 7 bases between them.

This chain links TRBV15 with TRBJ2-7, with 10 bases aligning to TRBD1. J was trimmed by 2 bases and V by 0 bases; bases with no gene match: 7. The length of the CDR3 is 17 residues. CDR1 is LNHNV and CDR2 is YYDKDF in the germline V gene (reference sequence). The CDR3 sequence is CATSRDRGQGVPYEQYF. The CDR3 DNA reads TGTGCCACCAGCAGAGATCGAGGACAGGGGGTCCCCTACGAGCAGTACTTC.